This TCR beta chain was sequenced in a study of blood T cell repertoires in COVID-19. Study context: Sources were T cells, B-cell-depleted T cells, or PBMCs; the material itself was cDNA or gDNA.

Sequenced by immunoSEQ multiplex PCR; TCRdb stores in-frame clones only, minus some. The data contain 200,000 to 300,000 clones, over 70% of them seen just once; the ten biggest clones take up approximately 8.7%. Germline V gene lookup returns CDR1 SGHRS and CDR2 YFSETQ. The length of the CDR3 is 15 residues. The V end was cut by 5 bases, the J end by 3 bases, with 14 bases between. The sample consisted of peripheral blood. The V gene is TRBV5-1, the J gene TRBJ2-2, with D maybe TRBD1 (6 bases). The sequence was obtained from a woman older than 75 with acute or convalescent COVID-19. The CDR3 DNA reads TGCGCCAGCAGGGTCGGGACAACTGACACCGGGGAGCTGTTTTTT. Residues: CASRVGTTDTGELFF.